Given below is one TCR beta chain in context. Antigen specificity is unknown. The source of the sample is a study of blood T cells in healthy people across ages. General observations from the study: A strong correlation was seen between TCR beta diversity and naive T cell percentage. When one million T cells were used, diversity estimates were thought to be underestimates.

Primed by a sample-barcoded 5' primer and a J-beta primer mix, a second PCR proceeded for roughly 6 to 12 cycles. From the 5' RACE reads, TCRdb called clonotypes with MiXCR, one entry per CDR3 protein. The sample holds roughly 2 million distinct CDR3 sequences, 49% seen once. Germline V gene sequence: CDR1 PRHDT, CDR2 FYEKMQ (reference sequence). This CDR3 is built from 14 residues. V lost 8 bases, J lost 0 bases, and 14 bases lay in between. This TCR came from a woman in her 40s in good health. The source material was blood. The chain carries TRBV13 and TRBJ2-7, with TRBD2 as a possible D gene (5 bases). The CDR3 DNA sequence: TGTGCCAGCGGTGAGGGCGCAGTCTCCTACGAGCAGTACTTC. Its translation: CASGEGAVSYEQYF.